This T cell receptor beta chain was identified during a study of cytotoxic CD8 clonotypes in ibrutinib-treated CLL. About the study: Partial responses numbered some 25 and complete responses 2; after a median around 68 months, about 15 stayed remitted and 12 progressed.

General observations from the study: Clonality went up at ibrutinib response and then declined back toward baseline at progression.

Notes on this clone: Its cognate antigen is unknown.

Cryopreserved PBMCs yielded around 2.1 micrograms of genomic DNA for TCR beta libraries. Sequenced by immunoSEQ multiplex PCR; TCRdb stores in-frame clones only, minus some. The data contain 150,000 to 200,000 clones, around nine tenths of them singletons. This CDR3 region has 14 residues. CDR1 is SNHLY, CDR2 FYNNEI, per germline. The germline V and J ends were trimmed by 7 bases and 0 bases, with 12 bases remaining between them. The sequenced sample was PBMCs, obtained at disease progression, from a patient treated with ibrutinib. The source is a human donor with chronic lymphocytic leukemia. The chain combines TRBV2 with TRBJ1-2; D gene unclear. The CDR3: CASIPSGANYGYTF. CDR3 DNA sequence: TGTGCCAGCATCCCGTCAGGAGCTAACTATGGCTACACCTTC.